This T cell receptor beta chain was obtained from a study of OX40 agonist ivuxolimab in advanced cancers. Study overall: Patients received the agonistic anti-OX40 (CD134) antibody ivuxolimab. Patients in dose escalation had liver, melanoma, kidney or head and neck cancers.

Study conclusions and caveats: At 0.1 to 3.0 mg/kg, clonal expansion of CD4+ and CD8+ blood T cells had occurred by week 6. Part of the nonresponder group also had normalized T-cell clonal expansion that was low.

To note about this clone: Antigen specificity is unknown.

The data were produced by immunoSEQ multiplex PCR, yet TCRdb's version contains in-frame clones alone and is incomplete. The sample lists 26,000 or so clones, 65% to 85% seen once, with roughly a quarter in the top ten. V was clipped by 2 bases and J by 6 bases, with 6 bases between them. This CDR3 is built from 12 residues. Germline CDR1 and CDR2: WSHSY and SAAADI. This clonotype was sampled from an adult with an advanced solid tumor such as melanoma, head and neck, liver or kidney cancer. The J gene is TRBJ2-3, the V gene TRBV10-2; D not resolved. Sample: CD4+ or CD8+ T cells sorted from blood, taken in a trial of the OX40 agonist ivuxolimab. For the CDR3, the DNA is TGCGCCAGCAGTGAGGCGAGGGATACGCAGTATTTT. Translating gives CASSEARDTQYF.